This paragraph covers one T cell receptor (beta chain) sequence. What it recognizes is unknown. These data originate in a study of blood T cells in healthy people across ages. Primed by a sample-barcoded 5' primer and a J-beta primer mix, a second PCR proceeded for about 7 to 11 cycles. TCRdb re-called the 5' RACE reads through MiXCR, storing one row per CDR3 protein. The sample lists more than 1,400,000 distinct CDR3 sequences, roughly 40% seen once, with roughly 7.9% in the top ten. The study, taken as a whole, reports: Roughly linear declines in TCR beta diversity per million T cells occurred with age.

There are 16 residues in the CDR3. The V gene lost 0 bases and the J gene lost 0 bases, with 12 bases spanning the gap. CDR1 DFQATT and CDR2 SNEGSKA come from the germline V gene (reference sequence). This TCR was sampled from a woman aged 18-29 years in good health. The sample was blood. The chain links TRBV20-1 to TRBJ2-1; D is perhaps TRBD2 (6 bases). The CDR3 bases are TGCAGTGCTAGAGAGGTGCGGGGCCACTCCTACAATGAGCAGTTCTTC. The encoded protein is CSAREVRGHSYNEQFF.